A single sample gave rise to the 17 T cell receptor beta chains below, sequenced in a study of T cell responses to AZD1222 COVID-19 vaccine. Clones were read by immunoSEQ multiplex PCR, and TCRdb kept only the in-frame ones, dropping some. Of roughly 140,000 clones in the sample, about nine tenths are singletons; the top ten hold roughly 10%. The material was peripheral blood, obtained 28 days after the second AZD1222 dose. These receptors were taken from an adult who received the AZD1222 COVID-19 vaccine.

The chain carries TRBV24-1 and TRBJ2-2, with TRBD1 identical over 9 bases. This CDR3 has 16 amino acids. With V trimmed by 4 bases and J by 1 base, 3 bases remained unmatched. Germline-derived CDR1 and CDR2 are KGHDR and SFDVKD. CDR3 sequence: CATSDAGQGNTGELFF. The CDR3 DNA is TGTGCCACCAGTGACGCGGGACAGGGGAACACCGGGGAGCTGTTTTTT.

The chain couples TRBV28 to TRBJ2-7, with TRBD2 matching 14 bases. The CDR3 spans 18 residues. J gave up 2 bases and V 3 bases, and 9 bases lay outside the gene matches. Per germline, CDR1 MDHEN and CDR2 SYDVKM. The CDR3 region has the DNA TGTGCCAGCAGTTTCTCCCTTAGACTAGCGGGAGGGCCCTACGAGCAGTACTTC. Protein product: CASSFSLRLAGGPYEQYF.

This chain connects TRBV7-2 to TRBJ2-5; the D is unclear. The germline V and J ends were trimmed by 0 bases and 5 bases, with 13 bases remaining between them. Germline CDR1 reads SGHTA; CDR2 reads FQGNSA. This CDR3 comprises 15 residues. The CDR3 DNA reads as TGTGCCAGCAGCTTAGCGGGCCGATCCCACGAGACCCAGTACTTC. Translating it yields CASSLAGRSHETQYF.

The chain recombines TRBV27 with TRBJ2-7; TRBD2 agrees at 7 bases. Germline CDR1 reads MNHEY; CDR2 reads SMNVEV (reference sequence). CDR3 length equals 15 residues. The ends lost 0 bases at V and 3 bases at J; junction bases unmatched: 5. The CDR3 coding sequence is TGTGCCAGCAGTTTATCGGGGGTAGCGGGCTACGAGCAGTACTTC. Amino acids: CASSLSGVAGYEQYF.

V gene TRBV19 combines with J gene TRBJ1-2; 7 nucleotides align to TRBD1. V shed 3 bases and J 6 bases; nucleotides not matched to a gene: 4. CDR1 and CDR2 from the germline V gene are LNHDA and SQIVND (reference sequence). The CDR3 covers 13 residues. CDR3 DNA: TGTGCCAGTAGTATCCGAGGGGGCGATGGCTACACCTTC. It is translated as CASSIRGGDGYTF.

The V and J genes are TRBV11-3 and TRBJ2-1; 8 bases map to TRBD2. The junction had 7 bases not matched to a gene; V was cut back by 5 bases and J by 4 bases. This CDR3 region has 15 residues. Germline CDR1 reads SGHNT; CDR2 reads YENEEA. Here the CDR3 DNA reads TGTGCCAGCAGCGAAGGGGGACTAGAATACAATGAGCAGTTCTTC. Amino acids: CASSEGGLEYNEQFF.

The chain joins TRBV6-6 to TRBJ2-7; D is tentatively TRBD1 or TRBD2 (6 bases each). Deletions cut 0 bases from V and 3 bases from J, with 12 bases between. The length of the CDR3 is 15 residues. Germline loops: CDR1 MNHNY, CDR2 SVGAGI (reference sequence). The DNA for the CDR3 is TGTGCCAGCAGTTACTCGTCCGGGGGCGGCTACGAGCAGTACTTC. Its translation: CASSYSSGGGYEQYF.

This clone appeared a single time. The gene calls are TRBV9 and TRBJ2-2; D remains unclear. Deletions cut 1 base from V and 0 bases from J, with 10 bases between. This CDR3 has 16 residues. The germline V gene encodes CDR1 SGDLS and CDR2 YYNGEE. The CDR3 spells CASSVRAIANTGELFF. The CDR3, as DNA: TGTGCCAGCAGCGTACGAGCGATCGCGAACACCGGGGAGCTGTTTTTT.

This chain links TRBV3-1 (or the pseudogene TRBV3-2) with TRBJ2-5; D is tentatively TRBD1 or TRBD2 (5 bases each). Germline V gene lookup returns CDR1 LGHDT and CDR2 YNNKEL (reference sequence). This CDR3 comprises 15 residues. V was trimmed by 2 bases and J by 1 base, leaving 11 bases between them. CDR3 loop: CASSQPRDGQETQYF. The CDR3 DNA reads TGTGCCAGCAGCCAACCCCGGGACGGCCAAGAGACCCAGTACTTC.

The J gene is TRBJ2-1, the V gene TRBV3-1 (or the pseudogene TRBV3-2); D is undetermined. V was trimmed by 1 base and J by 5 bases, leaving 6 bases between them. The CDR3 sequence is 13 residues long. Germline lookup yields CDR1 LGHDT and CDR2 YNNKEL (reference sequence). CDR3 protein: CASSQAINNEQFF. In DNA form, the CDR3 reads TGTGCCAGCAGCCAAGCGATCAACAATGAGCAGTTCTTC.

The CDR3 sequence is CASKLDSNQPQHF. The CDR3 bases are TGTGCCAGCAAATTAGACAGTAATCAGCCCCAGCATTTT. The chain uses TRBV7-2 and TRBJ1-5; tentative D call: TRBD1 (5 bases). Germline values: CDR1 SGHTA, CDR2 FQGNSA. The V gene lost 7 bases and the J gene lost 4 bases, with 11 bases spanning the gap. CDR3 size: 13 residues.

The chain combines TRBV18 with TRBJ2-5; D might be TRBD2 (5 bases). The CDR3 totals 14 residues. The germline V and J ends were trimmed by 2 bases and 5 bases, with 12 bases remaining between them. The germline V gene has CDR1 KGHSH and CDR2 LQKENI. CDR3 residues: CASSPVGRGETQYF. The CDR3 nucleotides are TGTGCCAGCTCACCAGTAGGGCGCGGGGAGACCCAGTACTTC.

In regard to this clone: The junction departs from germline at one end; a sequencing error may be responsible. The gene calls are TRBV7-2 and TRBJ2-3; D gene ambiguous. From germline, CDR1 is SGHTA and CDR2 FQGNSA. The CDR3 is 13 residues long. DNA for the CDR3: TGTGCCAGCAGGTTAGGTCGCACAGATACGCAGTATTTT. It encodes CASRLGRTDTQYF. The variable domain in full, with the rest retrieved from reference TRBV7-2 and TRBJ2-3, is GAGVSQSPSNKVTEKGKDVELRCDPISGHTALYWYRQSLGQGLEFLIYFQGNSAPDKSGLPSDRFSAERTGGSVSTLTIQRTQQEDSAVYLCASRLGRTDTQYFGPGTRLTVL.

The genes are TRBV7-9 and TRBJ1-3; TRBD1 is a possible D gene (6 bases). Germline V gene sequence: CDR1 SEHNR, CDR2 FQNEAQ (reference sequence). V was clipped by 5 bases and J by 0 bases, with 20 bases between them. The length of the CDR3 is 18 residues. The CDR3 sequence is CASSPNRGQTTSGNTIYF. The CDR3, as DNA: TGTGCCAGCAGCCCCAACCGCGGACAGACAACCTCTGGAAACACCATATATTTT.

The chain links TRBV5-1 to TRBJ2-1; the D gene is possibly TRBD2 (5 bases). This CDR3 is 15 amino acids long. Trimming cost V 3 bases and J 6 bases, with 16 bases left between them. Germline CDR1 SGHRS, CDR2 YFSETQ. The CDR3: CASSSLRRAGNEQFF. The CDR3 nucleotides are TGCGCCAGCAGCTCCTTACGAAGGGCGGGCAATGAGCAGTTCTTC.

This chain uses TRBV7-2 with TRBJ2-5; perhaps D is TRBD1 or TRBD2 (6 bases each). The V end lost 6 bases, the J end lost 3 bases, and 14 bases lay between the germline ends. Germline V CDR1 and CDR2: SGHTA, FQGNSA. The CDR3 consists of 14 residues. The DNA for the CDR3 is TGTGCCAGCAGTGGCGGTAGGGGGGAAGAGACCCAGTACTTC. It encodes CASSGGRGEETQYF.

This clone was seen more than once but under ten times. The CDR3: CASSLGTGAIPYEQYF. Here the CDR3 DNA reads TGCGCCAGCAGCTTGGGCACAGGGGCGATCCCCTACGAGCAGTACTTC. This chain joins TRBV5-1 and TRBJ2-7; TRBD1 agrees at 7 bases. The CDR3 runs 16 residues. The V and J ends lost 0 bases and 2 bases, in that order; junction bases with no gene match: 8. The germline V gene has CDR1 SGHRS and CDR2 YFSETQ.